These 2 T cell receptor beta chains were sequenced from one sample in a study of T cell responses to AZD1222 COVID-19 vaccine. Repertoires were generated with immunoSEQ multiplex PCR, while TCRdb's copy carries only in-frame clones and drops some. The top ten clones hold 4% to 6% of a sample with about 100,000 clones, 70% to 90% of them seen once. The sample in question was peripheral blood, obtained on day 0 of AZD1222 vaccination. These receptors were taken from an adult in good health.

CDR3 in amino acids: CASSRDRTDTQYF. The CDR3 DNA is TGTGCCAGCAGCCGGGACCGCACAGATACGCAGTATTTT. V usage is TRBV5-4 and J usage is TRBJ2-3, with D perhaps matching TRBD1 or TRBD2 (5 bases each). V was cut by 4 bases and J by 1 base, with 7 bases left in between. Germline V gene sequence: CDR1 SGHNT, CDR2 YYREEE (reference sequence). The CDR3 loop spans 13 amino acids. The variable domain in full, with the rest retrieved from reference TRBV5-4 and TRBJ2-3, is ETGVTQSPTHLIKTRGQQVTLRCSSQSGHNTVSWYQQALGQGPQFIFQYYREEENGRGNFPPRFSGLQFPNYSSELNVNALELDDSALYLCASSRDRTDTQYFGPGTRLTVL.

The chain couples TRBV11-2 to TRBJ1-5, with TRBD1 matching over 9 bases. With V trimmed by 5 bases and J by 7 bases, 9 bases remained unmatched. The CDR3 totals 15 residues. Germline V gene sequence: CDR1 SGHAT, CDR2 FQNNGV. The DNA of the CDR3 is TGTGCCAGCAGCGAAGGGACAGGGACAGGCCAGCCCCAGCATTTT. This codes for CASSEGTGTGQPQHF. Filled out from reference TRBV11-2 and TRBJ1-5, the complete variable domain reads EAGVAQSPRYKIIEKRQSVAFWCNPISGHATLYWYQQILGQGPKLLIQFQNNGVVDDSQLPKDRFSAERLKGVDSTLKIQPAKLEDSAVYLCASSEGTGTGQPQHFGDGTRLSIL.